This T cell receptor (beta chain) was retrieved from a study of technical replicates of blood from several donors. The table came from immunoSEQ multiplex PCR; TCRdb's copy has only in-frame clones and leaves some out. This table has fewer than 85,000 clones, 80% to 95% appearing once. Trimming took off 2 bases at V and 1 base at J, with 12 bases between the two ends. Germline CDR1 is LNHDA and CDR2 is SQIVND (reference sequence). The length of the CDR3 is 16 residues. The TCR was taken from a human donor in good health. The chain combines TRBV19 with TRBJ1-5, with TRBD1 as a possible D gene (5 bases). The sample taken for sequencing was T cells isolated from PBMCs. In nucleotides, the CDR3 is TGTGCCAGTAGTATATTGGGAGGGGAGAGCAATCAGCCCCAGCATTTT. Translation gives CASSILGGESNQPQHF.